This T cell receptor beta chain was identified in a study of blood T cells in healthy people across ages. The sample providers were healthy Caucasian people from Russia, aged roughly 6 to 90. V lost 5 bases and J 4 bases, leaving 12 bases between the germline ends. The CDR3 is made up of 13 amino acids. A second PCR, run for roughly 7 to 12 cycles, used a sample-barcoded 5' primer plus a J-beta primer mix. Each CDR3 protein is one row after TCRdb ran MiXCR on the 5' RACE reads. The sample lists 800,000 to 950,000 distinct CDR3 sequences, 25% to 35% occurring once. These data were also reused for a study on T cells of mothers and their children. That study adds: Donation came from three healthy Caucasian mothers together with their six children. Biologically related mothers and children overlapped slightly more than unrelated pairs, a non-significant difference.

The sequencing sample was made of blood. The receptor was isolated from a woman between 35 and 50 years old in good health. The chain employs TRBV12-3 or TRBV12-4 and TRBJ2-7, with no clear D. This CDR3 reads CASSPPIGYEQYF. The DNA of the CDR3 is TGTGCCAGCAGTCCGCCGATTGGATACGAGCAGTACTTC.